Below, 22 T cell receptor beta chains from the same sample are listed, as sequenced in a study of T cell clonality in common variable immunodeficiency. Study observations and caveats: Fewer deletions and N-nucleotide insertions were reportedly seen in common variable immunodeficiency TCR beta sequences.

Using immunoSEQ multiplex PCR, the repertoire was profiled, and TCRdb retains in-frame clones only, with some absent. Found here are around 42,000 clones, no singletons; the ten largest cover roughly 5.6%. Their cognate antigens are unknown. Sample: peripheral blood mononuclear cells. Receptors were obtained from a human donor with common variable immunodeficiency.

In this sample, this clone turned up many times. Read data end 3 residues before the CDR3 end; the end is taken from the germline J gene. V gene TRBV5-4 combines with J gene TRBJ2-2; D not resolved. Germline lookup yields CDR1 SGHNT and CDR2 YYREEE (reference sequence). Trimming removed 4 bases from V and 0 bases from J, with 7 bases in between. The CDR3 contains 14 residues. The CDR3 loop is CASSERANTGELFF. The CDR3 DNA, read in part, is TGTGCCAGCAGCGAAAGGGCGAACACCGGGGAG. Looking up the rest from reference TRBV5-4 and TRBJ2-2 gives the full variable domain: ETGVTQSPTHLIKTRGQQVTLRCSSQSGHNTVSWYQQALGQGPQFIFQYYREEENGRGNFPPRFSGLQFPNYSSELNVNALELDDSALYLCASSERANTGELFFGEGSRLTVL.

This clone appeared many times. CDR3 DNA, as far as it was read: TGTGCCAGCAGCCCTTTGACAGGTCCTGGC. Translated, it gives CASSPLTGPG. The full CDR3 reads CASSPLTGPGYTF. The V call is TRBV7-6, the J call TRBJ1-2; D is possibly TRBD1 (6 bases). The CDR3 is cut off 3 residues early in the read; its end comes from the germline J gene. Trimming took 5 bases from V and 7 from J, leaving 14 bases between them. Germline V lookup: CDR1 SGHVS, CDR2 FNYEAQ. This CDR3 has 13 residues.

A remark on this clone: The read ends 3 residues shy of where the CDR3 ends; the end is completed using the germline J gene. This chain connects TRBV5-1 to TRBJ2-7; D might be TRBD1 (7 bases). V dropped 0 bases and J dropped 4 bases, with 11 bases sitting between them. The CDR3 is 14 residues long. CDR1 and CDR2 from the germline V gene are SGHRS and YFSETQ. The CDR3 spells CASSLGAGGYEQYF. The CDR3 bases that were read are TGCGCCAGCAGCTTGGGAGCAGGGGGGTACGAG.

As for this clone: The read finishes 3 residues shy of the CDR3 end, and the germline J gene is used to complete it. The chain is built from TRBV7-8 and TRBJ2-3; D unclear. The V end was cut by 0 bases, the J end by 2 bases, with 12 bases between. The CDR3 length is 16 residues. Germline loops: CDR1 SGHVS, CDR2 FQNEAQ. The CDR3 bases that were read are TGTGCCAGCAGCTTAGCGAGGCAGGATTACACAGATACG. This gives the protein CASSLARQDYTDT. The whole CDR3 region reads CASSLARQDYTDTQYF.

The CDR3 is CASSLGRESEKLFF. The part of the CDR3 DNA that was read is TGTGCCAGTAGTCTCGGCAGGGAGAGTGAAAAA. The rearrangement uses TRBV19 and TRBJ1-4; tentative D call: TRBD1 (5 bases). The observed sequence ends 3 residues before the CDR3 terminus, with the missing tail filled in from the germline J gene. Looked up from germline, CDR1 is LNHDA and CDR2 is SQIVND (reference sequence). This CDR3 comprises 14 residues. Trimming left V 5 bases short and J 7 bases short, with 14 bases between.

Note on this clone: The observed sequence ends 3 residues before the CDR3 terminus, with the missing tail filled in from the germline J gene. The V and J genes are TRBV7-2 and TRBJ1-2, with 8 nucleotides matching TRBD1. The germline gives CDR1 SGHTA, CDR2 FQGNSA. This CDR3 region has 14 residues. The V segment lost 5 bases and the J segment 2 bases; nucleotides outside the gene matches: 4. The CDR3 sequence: CASSQGQGNYGYTF. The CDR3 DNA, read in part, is TGTGCCAGCAGCCAAGGACAGGGAAACTATGGC.

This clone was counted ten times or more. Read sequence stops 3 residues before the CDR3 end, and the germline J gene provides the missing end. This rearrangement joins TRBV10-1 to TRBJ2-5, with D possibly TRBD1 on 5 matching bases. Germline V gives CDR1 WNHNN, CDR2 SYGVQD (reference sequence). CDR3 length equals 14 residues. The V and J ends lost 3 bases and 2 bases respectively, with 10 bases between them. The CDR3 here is CASSDPGQQETQYF. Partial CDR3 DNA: TGCGCCAGCAGTGACCCAGGACAACAAGAGACC.

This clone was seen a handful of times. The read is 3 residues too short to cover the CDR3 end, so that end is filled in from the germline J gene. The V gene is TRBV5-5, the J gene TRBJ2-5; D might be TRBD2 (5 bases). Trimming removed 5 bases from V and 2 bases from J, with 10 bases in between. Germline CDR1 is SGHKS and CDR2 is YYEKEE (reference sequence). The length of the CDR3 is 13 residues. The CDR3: CASRRALQETQYF. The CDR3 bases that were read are TGTGCCAGCAGGAGGGCCCTACAAGAGACC.

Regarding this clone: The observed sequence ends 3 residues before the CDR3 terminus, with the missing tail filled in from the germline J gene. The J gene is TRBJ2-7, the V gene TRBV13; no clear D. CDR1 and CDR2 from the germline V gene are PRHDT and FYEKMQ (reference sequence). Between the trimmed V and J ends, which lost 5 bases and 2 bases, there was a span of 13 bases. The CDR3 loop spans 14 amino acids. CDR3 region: CASSPRRLPYEQYF. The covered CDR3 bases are TGTGCCAGCAGCCCACGGAGACTCCCCTACGAG.

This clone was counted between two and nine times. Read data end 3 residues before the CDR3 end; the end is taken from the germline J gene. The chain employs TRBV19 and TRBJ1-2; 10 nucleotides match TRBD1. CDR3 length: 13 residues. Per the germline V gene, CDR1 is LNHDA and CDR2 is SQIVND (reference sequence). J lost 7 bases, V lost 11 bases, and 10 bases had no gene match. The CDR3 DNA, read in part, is TGTGCCGCCCGGGACAGGGGAAGGGGTGGC. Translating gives CAARDRGRGG. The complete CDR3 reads CAARDRGRGGYTF.

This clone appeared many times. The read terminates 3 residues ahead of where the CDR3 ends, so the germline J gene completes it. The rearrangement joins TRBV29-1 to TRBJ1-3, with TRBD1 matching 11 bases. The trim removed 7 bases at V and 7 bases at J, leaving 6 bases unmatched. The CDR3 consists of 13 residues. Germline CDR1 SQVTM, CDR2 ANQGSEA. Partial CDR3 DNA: TGCAGCGCCCAGCGGGACAGGGGGAACACC. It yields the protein CSAQRDRGNT. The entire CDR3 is CSAQRDRGNTIYF.

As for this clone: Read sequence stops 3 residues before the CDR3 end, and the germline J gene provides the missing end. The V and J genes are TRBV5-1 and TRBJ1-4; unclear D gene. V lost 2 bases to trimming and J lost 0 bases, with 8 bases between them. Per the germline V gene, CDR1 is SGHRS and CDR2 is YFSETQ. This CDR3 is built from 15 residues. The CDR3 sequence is CASSLSVATNEKLFF. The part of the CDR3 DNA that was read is TGCGCCAGCAGCTTATCCGTTGCAACTAATGAAAAA.

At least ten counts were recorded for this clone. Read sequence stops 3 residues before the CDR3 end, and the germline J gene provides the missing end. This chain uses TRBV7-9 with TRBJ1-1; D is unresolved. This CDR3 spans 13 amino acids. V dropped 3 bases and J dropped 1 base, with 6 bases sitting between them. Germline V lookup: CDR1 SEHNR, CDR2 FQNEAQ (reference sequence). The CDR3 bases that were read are TGTGCCAGCAGCTTTCCCCAGAACACTGAA. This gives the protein CASSFPQNTE. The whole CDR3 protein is CASSFPQNTEAFF.

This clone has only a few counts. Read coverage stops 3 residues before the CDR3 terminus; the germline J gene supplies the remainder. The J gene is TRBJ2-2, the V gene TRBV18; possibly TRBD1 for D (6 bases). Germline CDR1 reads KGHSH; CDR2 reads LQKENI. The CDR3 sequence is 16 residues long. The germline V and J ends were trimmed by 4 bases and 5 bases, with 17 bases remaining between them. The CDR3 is CASSLDVTGFTGELFF. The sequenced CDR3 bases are TGTGCCAGCTCACTAGACGTCACAGGGTTTACCGGGGAG.

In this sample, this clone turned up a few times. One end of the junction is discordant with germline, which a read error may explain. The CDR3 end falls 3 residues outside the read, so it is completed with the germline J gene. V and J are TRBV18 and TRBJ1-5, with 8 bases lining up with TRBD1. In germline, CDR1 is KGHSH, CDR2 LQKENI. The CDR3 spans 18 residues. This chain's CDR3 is CASSPRQGWGSSNKPQHF. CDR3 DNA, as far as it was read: TGTGCCAGCTCACCTAGACAGGGGTGGGGTAGTAGCAATAAGCCC.

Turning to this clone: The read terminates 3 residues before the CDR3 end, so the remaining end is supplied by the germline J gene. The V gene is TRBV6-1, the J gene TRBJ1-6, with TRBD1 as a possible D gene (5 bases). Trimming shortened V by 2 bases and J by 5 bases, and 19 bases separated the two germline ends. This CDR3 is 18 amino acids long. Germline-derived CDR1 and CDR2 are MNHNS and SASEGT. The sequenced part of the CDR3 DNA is TGTGCCAGCAGTGAACAGGGCCTATCCGTAATCAATAATTCACCC. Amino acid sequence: CASSEQGLSVINNSP. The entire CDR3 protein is CASSEQGLSVINNSPLHF.

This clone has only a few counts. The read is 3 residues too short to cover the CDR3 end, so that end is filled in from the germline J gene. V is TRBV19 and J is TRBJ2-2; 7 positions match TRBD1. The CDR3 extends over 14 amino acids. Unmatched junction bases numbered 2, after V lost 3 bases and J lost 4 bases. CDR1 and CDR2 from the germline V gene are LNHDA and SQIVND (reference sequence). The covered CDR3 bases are TGTGCCAGTAGTATTTCAGGGGGCACCGGGGAG. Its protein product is CASSISGGTGE. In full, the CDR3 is CASSISGGTGELFF.

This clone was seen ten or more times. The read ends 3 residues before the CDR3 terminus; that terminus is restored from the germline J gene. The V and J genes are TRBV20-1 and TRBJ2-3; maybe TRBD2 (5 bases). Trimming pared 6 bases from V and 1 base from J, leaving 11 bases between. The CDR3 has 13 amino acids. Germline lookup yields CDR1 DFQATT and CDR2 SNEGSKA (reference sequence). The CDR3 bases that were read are TGCAGTGCACTGGACTCGGGCACAGATACG. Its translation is CSALDSGTDT. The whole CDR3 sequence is CSALDSGTDTQYF.

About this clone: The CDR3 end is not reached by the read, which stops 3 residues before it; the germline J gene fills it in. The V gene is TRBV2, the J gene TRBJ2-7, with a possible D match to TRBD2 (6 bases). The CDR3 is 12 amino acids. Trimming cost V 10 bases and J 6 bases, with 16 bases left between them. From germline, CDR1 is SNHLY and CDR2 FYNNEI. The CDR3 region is CAILGRGSEQYF. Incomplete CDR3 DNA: TGTGCCATCCTGGGACGGGGGAGCGAG. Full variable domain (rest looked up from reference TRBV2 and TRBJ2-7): EPEVTQTPSHQVTQMGQEVILRCVPISNHLYFYWYRQILGQKVEFLVSFYNNEISEKSEIFDDQFSVERPDGSNFTLKIRSTKLEDSAMYFCAILGRGSEQYFGPGTRLTVT.

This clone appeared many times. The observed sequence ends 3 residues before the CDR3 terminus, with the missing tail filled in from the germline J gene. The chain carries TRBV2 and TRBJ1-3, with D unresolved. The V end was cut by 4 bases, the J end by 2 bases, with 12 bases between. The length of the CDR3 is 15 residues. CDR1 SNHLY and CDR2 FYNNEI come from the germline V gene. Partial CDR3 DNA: TGTGCCAGCAGTGGAGAAGCACTCGCTGGAAACACC. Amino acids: CASSGEALAGNT. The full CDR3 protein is CASSGEALAGNTIYF.

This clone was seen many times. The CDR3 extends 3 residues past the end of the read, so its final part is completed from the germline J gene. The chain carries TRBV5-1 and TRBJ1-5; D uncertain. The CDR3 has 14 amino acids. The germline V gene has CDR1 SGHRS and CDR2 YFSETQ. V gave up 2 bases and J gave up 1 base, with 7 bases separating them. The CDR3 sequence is CASSFGGSNQPQHF. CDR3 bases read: TGCGCCAGCAGCTTCGGAGGGAGCAATCAGCCC. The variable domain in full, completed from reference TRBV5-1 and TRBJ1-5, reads KAGVTQTPRYLIKTRGQQVTLSCSPISGHRSVSWYQQTPGQGLQFLFEYFSETQRNKGNFPGRFSGRQFSNSRSEMNVSTLELGDSALYLCASSFGGSNQPQHFGDGTRLSIL.

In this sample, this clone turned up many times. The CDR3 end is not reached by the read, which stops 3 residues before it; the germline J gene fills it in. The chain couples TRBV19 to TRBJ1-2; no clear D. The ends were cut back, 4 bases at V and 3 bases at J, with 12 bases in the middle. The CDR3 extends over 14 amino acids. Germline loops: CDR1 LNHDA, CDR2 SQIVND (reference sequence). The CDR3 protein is CASSTDGDYYGYTF. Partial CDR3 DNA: TGTGCCAGTAGTACCGACGGGGATTACTATGGC.